This TCR beta chain emerged from a study of blood T cell repertoires in COVID-19. The wider study: T cells, B-cell-depleted T cells, or PBMCs supplied cDNA or gDNA.

The CDR3 spans 16 residues. Germline V gene data show CDR1 as SGDLS and CDR2 as YYNGEE. Trimming cost V 3 bases and J 3 bases; bases outside gene matches: 9. Libraries were prepared by immunoSEQ multiplex PCR; TCRdb keeps only in-frame clonotypes and omits some of them. The data show approximately 160,000 clones, approximately 86% seen once. The TCR originated in a man aged 50-60 years with active or convalescent COVID-19. The genes are TRBV9 and TRBJ2-7, with 10 positions matching TRBD2. Sequenced material: peripheral blood. The CDR3 region has the DNA TGTGCCAGCAGCGCTGCTGGTAGCGGGGGGATCTACGAGCAGTACTTC. Residues: CASSAAGSGGIYEQYF.